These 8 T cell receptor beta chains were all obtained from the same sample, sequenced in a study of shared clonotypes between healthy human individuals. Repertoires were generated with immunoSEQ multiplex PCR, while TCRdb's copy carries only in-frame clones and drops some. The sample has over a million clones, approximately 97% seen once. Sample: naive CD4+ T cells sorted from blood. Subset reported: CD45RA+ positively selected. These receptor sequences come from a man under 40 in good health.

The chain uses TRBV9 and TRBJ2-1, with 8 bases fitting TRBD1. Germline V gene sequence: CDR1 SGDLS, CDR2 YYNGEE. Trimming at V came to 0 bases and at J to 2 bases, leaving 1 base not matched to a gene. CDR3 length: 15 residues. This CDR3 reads CASSVEQGAYNEQFF. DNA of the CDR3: TGTGCCAGCAGCGTAGAACAGGGGGCCTACAATGAGCAGTTCTTC.

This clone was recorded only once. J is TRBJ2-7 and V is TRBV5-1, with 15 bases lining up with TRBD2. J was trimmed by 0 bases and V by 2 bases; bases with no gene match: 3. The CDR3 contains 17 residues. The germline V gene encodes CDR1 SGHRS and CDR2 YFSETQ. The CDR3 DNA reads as TGCGCCAGCAGCTTTGGGACTAGCGGGAGGCCCTCCTACGAGCAGTACTTC. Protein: CASSFGTSGRPSYEQYF.

The CDR3 DNA reads as TGTGCCAGCACCCTAGGACCAAATGAGGAGACCCAGTACTTC. Its translation is CASTLGPNEETQYF. This rearrangement joins TRBV6-1 to TRBJ2-5; D is unresolved. This CDR3 has 14 residues. In germline, CDR1 is MNHNS, CDR2 SASEGT. V lost 7 bases to trimming and J lost 5 bases, with 17 bases between them.

CDR3 in amino acids: CASSLSPGSTDTQYF. The CDR3 DNA is TGTGCCAGCAGTTTATCTCCGGGGAGCACAGATACGCAGTATTTT. The chain uses TRBV27 and TRBJ2-3, with a tentative D call TRBD2 (5 bases). V was shortened by 0 bases and J by 0 bases, with 7 bases between the two germline ends. Germline-derived CDR1 and CDR2 are MNHEY and SMNVEV (reference sequence). The CDR3 sequence is 15 residues long.

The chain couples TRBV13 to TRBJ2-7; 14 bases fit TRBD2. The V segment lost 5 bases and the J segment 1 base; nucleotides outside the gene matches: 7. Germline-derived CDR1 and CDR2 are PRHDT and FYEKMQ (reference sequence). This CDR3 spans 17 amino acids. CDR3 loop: CASSRRLAGGPSYEQYF. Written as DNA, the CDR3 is TGTGCCAGCAGCCGGCGACTAGCGGGAGGGCCGTCCTACGAGCAGTACTTC.

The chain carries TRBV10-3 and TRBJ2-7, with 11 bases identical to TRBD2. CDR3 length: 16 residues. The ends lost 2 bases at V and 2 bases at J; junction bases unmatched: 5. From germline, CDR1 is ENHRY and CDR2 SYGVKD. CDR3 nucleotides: TGTGCCATCAGTGAGCCCTTGACTAGCGGGGCCTACGAGCAGTACTTC. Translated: CAISEPLTSGAYEQYF.

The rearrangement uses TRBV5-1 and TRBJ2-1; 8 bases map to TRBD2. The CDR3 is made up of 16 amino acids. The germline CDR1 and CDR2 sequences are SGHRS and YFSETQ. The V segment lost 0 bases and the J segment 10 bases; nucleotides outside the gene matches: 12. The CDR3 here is CASSLEVGLGPGEQFF. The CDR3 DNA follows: TGCGCCAGCAGCTTGGAGGTGGGACTAGGGCCAGGGGAGCAGTTCTTC.

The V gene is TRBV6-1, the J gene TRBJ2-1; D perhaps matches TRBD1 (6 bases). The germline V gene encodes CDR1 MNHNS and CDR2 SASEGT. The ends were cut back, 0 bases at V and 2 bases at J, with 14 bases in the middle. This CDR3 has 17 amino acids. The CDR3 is CASSEAGGRDTYNEQFF. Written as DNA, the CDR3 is TGTGCCAGCAGTGAAGCAGGGGGACGGGATACCTACAATGAGCAGTTCTTC.